This is a list of T cell receptor beta chains from one sample in a study of neurological immune-mediated disorders. TCRdb itself ran the 5' RACE reads through MiXCR, one entry per CDR3 protein. The sample has about 59,000 distinct CDR3 sequences, around 24% seen once. The sample comprised PBMCs. These receptors came from a man in his 60s with HTLV-1-associated myelopathy (HAM/TSP). Each CDR3 is given with its conserved first and last residue. D genes are given only for firm matches. Expanded clones get a size class; other rows say once, few or many, or leave the size out.

v_gene: TRBV2; d_gene: TRBD2; abundance: medium-sized; j_gene: TRBJ2-1; CDR3nt: TGTGCCAGCATCCGAAAGGGGTCTAGCGGGAGGGAAGTTGAGCAGTTCTTC; CDR3aa: CASIRKGSSGREVEQFF
v_gene: TRBV28; d_gene: NA; abundance: few; j_gene: TRBJ1-1; CDR3nt: TGTGCCAGCAGCCAATATTTTGTGACGGTGGACAGTAAGCTAAACACTGAAGCTTTCTTT; CDR3aa: CASSQYFVTVDSKLNTEAFF
v_gene: TRBV7-9; d_gene: TRBD1; abundance: NA; j_gene: TRBJ1-1; CDR3nt: TGTGCCAGCATCTTAGCTGCCAGGGGGCGCGCCCGCAGCACTGAAGCTTTCTTT; CDR3aa: CASILAARGRARSTEAFF
v_gene: TRBV20-1; d_gene: NA; abundance: NA; j_gene: TRBJ1-1; CDR3nt: TGCAGTGCCTTTGGTGCAGGGGTGAACACTGAAGCTTTCTTT; CDR3aa: CSAFGAGVNTEAFF
v_gene: TRBV2; d_gene: TRBD1; abundance: few; j_gene: TRBJ1-5; CDR3nt: TGTGCCAGCAGTCCGGACAGGCTTAGCAATCAGCCCCAGCATTTT; CDR3aa: CASSPDRLSNQPQHF
v_gene: TRBV15; d_gene: TRBD1; abundance: many; j_gene: TRBJ1-2; CDR3nt: TGTGCCACCAGCCGGGACAGTCTATGGAAGGACTACACCTTC; CDR3aa: CATSRDSLWKDYTF
v_gene: TRBV6-5; d_gene: NA; abundance: NA; j_gene: TRBJ2-1; CDR3nt: TGTGCCAGCAGTTACGGGGCCTCCTACAATGAGCAGTTCTTC; CDR3aa: CASSYGASYNEQFF
v_gene: TRBV7-2; d_gene: NA; abundance: many; j_gene: TRBJ2-1; CDR3nt: TGTGCCAGCAGCTTCTTAGCGAGGAGCTCCTACAATGAGCAGTTCTTC; CDR3aa: CASSFLARSSYNEQFF
v_gene: TRBV6-1; d_gene: TRBD1; abundance: many; j_gene: TRBJ2-6; CDR3nt: TGTGCCAGCAGTGGGACCGGGACAGCTGGGGCCAACGTCCTGACTTTC; CDR3aa: CASSGTGTAGANVLTF
v_gene: TRBV20-1; d_gene: TRBD2; abundance: many; j_gene: TRBJ2-1; CDR3nt: TGCAGTGCTAGACTAGCGGGAGGGCCGGGGGAGCAGTTCTTC; CDR3aa: CSARLAGGPGEQFF
v_gene: TRBV20-1; d_gene: NA; abundance: many; j_gene: TRBJ2-1; CDR3nt: TGCAGTGCTAGAGGTGACCGTGACTACAATGAGCAGTTCTTC; CDR3aa: CSARGDRDYNEQFF
v_gene: TRBV5-1; d_gene: TRBD1; abundance: many; j_gene: TRBJ1-1; CDR3nt: TGCGCCAGCAGCTCCCTCGGGACAGGGTTGGACACTGAAGCTTTCTTT; CDR3aa: CASSSLGTGLDTEAFF
v_gene: TRBV7-3; d_gene: NA; abundance: many; j_gene: TRBJ2-5; CDR3nt: TGTGCCAGCAGCCCCGGGAAGGGAAGACAAGAGACCCAGTACTTC; CDR3aa: CASSPGKGRQETQYF
v_gene: TRBV19; d_gene: NA; abundance: NA; j_gene: TRBJ2-4; CDR3nt: TGTGCCAGTAGATCCGACGGGGCCAAAAACATTCAGTACTTC; CDR3aa: CASRSDGAKNIQYF
v_gene: TRBV10-3; d_gene: NA; abundance: NA; j_gene: TRBJ1-5; CDR3nt: TGTGCCATCAGTGAGTCGGGCGGTTTTACGACTCAGCCCCAGCATTTT; CDR3aa: CAISESGGFTTQPQHF
v_gene: TRBV5-1; d_gene: TRBD2; abundance: many; j_gene: TRBJ2-1; CDR3nt: TGCGCCAGCAGCGACGAACCACACGGACTAGCGGGAGCCAATGAGCAGTTCTTC; CDR3aa: CASSDEPHGLAGANEQFF
v_gene: TRBV5-1; d_gene: NA; abundance: many; j_gene: TRBJ2-2; CDR3nt: TGCGCCAGCAGCTTGGTCGGCGGGGAGCTGTTTTTT; CDR3aa: CASSLVGGELFF
v_gene: TRBV20-1; d_gene: TRBD1; abundance: many; j_gene: TRBJ1-2; CDR3nt: TGCAGTGCCAAAAAGGGGGGACAGGGGGCGTATGGCTACACCTTC; CDR3aa: CSAKKGGQGAYGYTF
v_gene: TRBV27; d_gene: TRBD2; abundance: many; j_gene: TRBJ2-2; CDR3nt: TGTGCCAGCAGAAGAGCGGGAGTTACGAACACCGGGGAGCTGTTTTTT; CDR3aa: CASRRAGVTNTGELFF
v_gene: TRBV28; d_gene: TRBD1; abundance: NA; j_gene: TRBJ2-7; CDR3nt: TGTGCCAGCAGTCAGGGACAGGGGGTCTCCTACGAGCAGTACTTC; CDR3aa: CASSQGQGVSYEQYF
v_gene: TRBV6-5; d_gene: NA; abundance: many; j_gene: TRBJ1-6; CDR3nt: TGTGCCAGCAACATCGGGACAATTAGTTCACCCCTCCACTTT; CDR3aa: CASNIGTISSPLHF
v_gene: TRBV2; d_gene: TRBD1; abundance: many; j_gene: TRBJ2-2; CDR3nt: TGTGCCAGCAGGGACAGGGGAGACACCGGGGAGCTGTTTTTT; CDR3aa: CASRDRGDTGELFF
v_gene: TRBV29-1; d_gene: TRBD1; abundance: many; j_gene: TRBJ2-5; CDR3nt: TGCAGCGCACAGGGGTCCCAAGAGACCCAGTACTTC; CDR3aa: CSAQGSQETQYF
v_gene: TRBV5-6; d_gene: NA; abundance: many; j_gene: TRBJ2-3; CDR3nt: TGTGCCAGCGCCGGGGAGAGCACAGATACGCAGTATTTT; CDR3aa: CASAGESTDTQYF
v_gene: TRBV14; d_gene: NA; abundance: many; j_gene: TRBJ1-1; CDR3nt: TGTGCCAGCAGCCAAGATCGAAGAGGCGGGGGGGGCGAGAACACTGAAGCTTTCTTT; CDR3aa: CASSQDRRGGGGENTEAFF
v_gene: TRBV5-6; d_gene: NA; abundance: many; j_gene: TRBJ2-5; CDR3nt: TGTGCCAGCAGCTTGAGGAATTGGGAGACCCAGTACTTC; CDR3aa: CASSLRNWETQYF